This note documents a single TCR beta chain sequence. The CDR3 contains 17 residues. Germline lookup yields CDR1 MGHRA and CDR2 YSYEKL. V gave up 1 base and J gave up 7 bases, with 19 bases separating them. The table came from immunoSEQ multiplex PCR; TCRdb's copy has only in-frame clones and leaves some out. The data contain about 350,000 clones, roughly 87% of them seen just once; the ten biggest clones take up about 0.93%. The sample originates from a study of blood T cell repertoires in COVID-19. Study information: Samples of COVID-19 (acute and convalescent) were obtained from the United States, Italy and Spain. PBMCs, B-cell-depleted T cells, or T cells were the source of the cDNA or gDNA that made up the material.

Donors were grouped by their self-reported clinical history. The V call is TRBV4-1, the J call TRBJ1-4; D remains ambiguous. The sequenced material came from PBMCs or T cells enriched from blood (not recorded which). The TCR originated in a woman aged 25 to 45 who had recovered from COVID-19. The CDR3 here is CASSQAPLTRPPEKLFF. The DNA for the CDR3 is TGCGCCAGCAGCCAAGCCCCCTTGACGCGGCCTCCTGAAAAACTGTTTTTT.